This is a list of T cell receptor beta chains from one sample in a study of shared clonotypes between healthy human individuals. Some clones are missing from TCRdb's copy, which holds only in-frame ones; the method was immunoSEQ multiplex PCR. Of roughly 2,000,000 clones in the sample, roughly 93% were seen once. The sequenced sample consisted of naive CD8+ T cells from PBMCs. Every receptor here comes from a man aged 18 to 30 in good health. Some clones in this sample may be carry-over from other donors' samples. Each CDR3 is given with its conserved first and last residue. Each record gives: clone size, J gene, D gene, V gene, CDR3 protein, CDR3 DNA. D genes are given only for firm matches. Size is stated for part of the rows, as once, few or many counts, or as a class when the clone is expanded.

>.|TRBJ2-6|TRBD1|TRBV23-1
CASSQPGQEDPSPGANVLTF
TGCGCCAGCAGTCAACCGGGACAGGAGGACCCCAGTCCTGGGGCCAACGTCCTGACTTTC
>.|TRBJ1-1|TRBD1|TRBV11-2
CASSLVQGAPGTEAFF
TGTGCCAGCAGCTTAGTCCAGGGGGCGCCGGGCACTGAAGCTTTCTTT
>once|TRBJ2-7|.|TRBV28
CASSFFVTYEQYF
TGTGCCAGCAGCTTTTTCGTTACCTACGAGCAGTACTTC
>.|TRBJ2-1|TRBD2|TRBV5-1
CASKESGRVAYNEQFF
TGCGCCAGCAAGGAGAGCGGGAGGGTTGCCTACAATGAGCAGTTCTTC
>once|TRBJ2-7|TRBD1|TRBV7-8
CASSRDRIFYEQYF
TGTGCCAGCAGCCGGGACAGGATCTTCTACGAGCAGTACTTC
>.|TRBJ2-1|TRBD2|TRBV7-6
CASSSRLAGDEQFF
TGTGCCAGCAGCTCCCGACTAGCCGGAGATGAGCAGTTCTTC
>.|TRBJ2-7|TRBD2|TRBV19
CASSGGTTTEQYF
TGTGCCAGTAGTGGAGGGACTACAACCGAGCAGTACTTC
>.|TRBJ1-4|.|TRBV27
CASSPSRGEQNEKLFF
TGTGCCAGCAGTCCGTCGAGGGGGGAACAGAATGAAAAACTGTTTTTT
>.|TRBJ2-7|TRBD1|TRBV2
CASIIGTGNEQYF
TGTGCCAGCATAATCGGGACAGGTAACGAGCAGTACTTC
>.|TRBJ1-4|TRBD1|TRBV4-1
CASSQDRGQGAGGGEKLFF
TGCGCCAGCAGCCAAGATAGGGGGCAGGGCGCCGGGGGGGGTGAAAAACTGTTTTTT
>once|TRBJ1-1|.|TRBV7-8
CASSPPGTEAFF
TGTGCCAGCAGCCCCCCGGGCACTGAAGCTTTCTTT
>once|TRBJ2-1|TRBD2|TRBV27
CASSLSAGGYNEQFF
TGTGCCAGCAGTTTATCCGCGGGAGGCTACAATGAGCAGTTCTTC
>.|TRBJ2-7|.|TRBV2
CASSDLGSSYEQYF
TGTGCCAGCAGTGATTTGGGCAGTAGCTACGAGCAGTACTTC
>.|TRBJ2-7|.|TRBV5-6
CASSLGQGEQYF
TGTGCCAGCAGCTTGGGGCAGGGTGAGCAGTACTTC
>few|TRBJ1-1|TRBD1|TRBV30
CAWSVQGDTEAFF
TGTGCCTGGAGCGTACAGGGGGACACTGAAGCTTTCTTT
>.|TRBJ2-5|.|TRBV5-1
CASSLEGGRGETQYF
TGCGCCAGCAGCTTGGAGGGGGGACGGGGAGAGACCCAGTACTTC
>.|TRBJ2-7|TRBD1|TRBV27
CASSLTGSSYEQYF
TGTGCCAGCAGTTTGACAGGGAGCTCCTACGAGCAGTACTTC
>.|TRBJ1-2|.|TRBV5-6
CASSLVASPVRGYTF
TGTGCCAGCAGCTTGGTCGCCAGCCCGGTTCGTGGCTACACCTTC
>.|TRBJ2-3|.|TRBV10-3
CAISESTKTDTQYF
TGTGCCATCAGTGAGTCGACAAAAACAGATACGCAGTATTTT
>.|TRBJ1-1|.|TRBV5-6
CASSFTGSNTEAFF
TGTGCCAGCAGCTTTACAGGGTCCAACACTGAAGCTTTCTTT
>.|TRBJ2-7|TRBD1|TRBV11-2
CASSLAPGTGGSVEQYF
TGTGCCAGCAGCTTAGCACCCGGGACAGGGGGATCAGTCGAGCAGTACTTC
>.|TRBJ2-5|.|TRBV27
CASRSHREARETQYF
TGTGCCAGCAGATCTCACAGAGAGGCGAGAGAGACCCAGTACTTC
>.|TRBJ2-7|TRBD2|TRBV14
CASSQELAGDGEQYF
TGTGCCAGCAGCCAAGAATTAGCGGGTGACGGGGAGCAGTACTTC
>.|TRBJ2-3|.|TRBV7-9
CASSFLAGRGYTQYF
TGTGCCAGCAGCTTTCTCGCGGGAAGAGGATATACGCAGTATTTT
>.|TRBJ1-1|TRBD1|TRBV27
CASSLSAGTGANTEAFF
TGTGCCAGCAGTTTATCCGCCGGGACAGGGGCCAACACTGAAGCTTTCTTT
>once|TRBJ1-5|.|TRBV27
CASRPDFYSNQPQHF
TGTGCCAGCAGACCTGACTTTTATAGCAATCAGCCCCAGCATTTT
>once|TRBJ2-3|.|TRBV5-4
CASSWNREENTDTQYF
TGTGCCAGCAGCTGGAACAGGGAAGAGAACACAGATACGCAGTATTTT
>.|TRBJ1-1|TRBD1|TRBV10-3
CAISGGQENTEAFF
TGTGCCATCAGTGGGGGACAGGAGAACACTGAAGCTTTCTTT